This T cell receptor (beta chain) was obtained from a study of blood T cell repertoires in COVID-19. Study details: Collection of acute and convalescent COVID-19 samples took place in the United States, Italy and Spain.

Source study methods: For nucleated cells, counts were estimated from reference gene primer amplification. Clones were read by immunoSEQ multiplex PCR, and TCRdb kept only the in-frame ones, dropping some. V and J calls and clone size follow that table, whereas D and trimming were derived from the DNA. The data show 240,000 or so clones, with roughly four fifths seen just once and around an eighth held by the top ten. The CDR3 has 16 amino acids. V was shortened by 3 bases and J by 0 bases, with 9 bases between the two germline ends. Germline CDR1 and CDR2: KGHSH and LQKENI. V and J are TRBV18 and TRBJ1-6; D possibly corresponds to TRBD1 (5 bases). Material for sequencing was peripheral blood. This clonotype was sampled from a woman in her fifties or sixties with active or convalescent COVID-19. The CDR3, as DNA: TGTGCCAGCTCACCCCAGGGCAACTCCTATAATTCACCCCTCCACTTT. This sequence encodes CASSPQGNSYNSPLHF.